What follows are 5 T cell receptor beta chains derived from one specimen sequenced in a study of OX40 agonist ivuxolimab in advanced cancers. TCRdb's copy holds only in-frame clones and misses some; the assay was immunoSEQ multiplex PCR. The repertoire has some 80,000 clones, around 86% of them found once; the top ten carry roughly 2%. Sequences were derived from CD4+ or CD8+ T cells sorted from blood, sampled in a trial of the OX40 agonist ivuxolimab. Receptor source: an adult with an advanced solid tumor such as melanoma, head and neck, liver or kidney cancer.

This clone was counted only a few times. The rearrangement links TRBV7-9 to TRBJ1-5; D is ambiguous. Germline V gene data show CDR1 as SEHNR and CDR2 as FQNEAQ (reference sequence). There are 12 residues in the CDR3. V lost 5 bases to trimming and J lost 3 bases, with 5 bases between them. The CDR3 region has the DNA TGTGCCAGCAGCCGCGACAATCAGCCCCAGCATTTT. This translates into CASSRDNQPQHF. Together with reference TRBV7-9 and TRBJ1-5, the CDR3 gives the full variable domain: DTGVSQNPRHKITKRGQNVTFRCDPISEHNRLYWYRQTLGQGPEFLTYFQNEAQLEKSRLLSDRFSAERPKGSFSTLEIQRTEQGDSAMYLCASSRDNQPQHFGDGTRLSIL.

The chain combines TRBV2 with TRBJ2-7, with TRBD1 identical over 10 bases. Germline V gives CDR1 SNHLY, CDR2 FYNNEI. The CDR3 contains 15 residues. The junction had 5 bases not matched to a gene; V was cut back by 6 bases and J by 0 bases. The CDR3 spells CASRWDRGTSYEQYF. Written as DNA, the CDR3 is TGTGCCAGCAGGTGGGACAGGGGCACCTCCTACGAGCAGTACTTC.

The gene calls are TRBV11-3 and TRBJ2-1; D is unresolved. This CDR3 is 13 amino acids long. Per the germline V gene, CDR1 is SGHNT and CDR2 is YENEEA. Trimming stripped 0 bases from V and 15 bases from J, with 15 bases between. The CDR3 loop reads CASSLDPGSGLFF. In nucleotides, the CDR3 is TGTGCCAGCAGCTTAGATCCTGGATCCGGGTTGTTCTTC.

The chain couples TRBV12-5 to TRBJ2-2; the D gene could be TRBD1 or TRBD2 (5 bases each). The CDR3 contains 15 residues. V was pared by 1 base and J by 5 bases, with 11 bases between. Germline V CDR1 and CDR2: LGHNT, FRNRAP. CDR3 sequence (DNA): TGTGCTAGTGGTTTGGGAGGGGCCCTAACCGGGGAGCTGTTTTTT. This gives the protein CASGLGGALTGELFF.

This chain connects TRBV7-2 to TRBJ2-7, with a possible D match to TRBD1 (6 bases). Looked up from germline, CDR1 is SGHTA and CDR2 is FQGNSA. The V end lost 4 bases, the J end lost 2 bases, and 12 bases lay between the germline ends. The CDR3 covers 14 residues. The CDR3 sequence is CASSSNRAAYEQYF. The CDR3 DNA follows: TGTGCCAGCAGCTCTAACAGGGCAGCCTACGAGCAGTACTTC.